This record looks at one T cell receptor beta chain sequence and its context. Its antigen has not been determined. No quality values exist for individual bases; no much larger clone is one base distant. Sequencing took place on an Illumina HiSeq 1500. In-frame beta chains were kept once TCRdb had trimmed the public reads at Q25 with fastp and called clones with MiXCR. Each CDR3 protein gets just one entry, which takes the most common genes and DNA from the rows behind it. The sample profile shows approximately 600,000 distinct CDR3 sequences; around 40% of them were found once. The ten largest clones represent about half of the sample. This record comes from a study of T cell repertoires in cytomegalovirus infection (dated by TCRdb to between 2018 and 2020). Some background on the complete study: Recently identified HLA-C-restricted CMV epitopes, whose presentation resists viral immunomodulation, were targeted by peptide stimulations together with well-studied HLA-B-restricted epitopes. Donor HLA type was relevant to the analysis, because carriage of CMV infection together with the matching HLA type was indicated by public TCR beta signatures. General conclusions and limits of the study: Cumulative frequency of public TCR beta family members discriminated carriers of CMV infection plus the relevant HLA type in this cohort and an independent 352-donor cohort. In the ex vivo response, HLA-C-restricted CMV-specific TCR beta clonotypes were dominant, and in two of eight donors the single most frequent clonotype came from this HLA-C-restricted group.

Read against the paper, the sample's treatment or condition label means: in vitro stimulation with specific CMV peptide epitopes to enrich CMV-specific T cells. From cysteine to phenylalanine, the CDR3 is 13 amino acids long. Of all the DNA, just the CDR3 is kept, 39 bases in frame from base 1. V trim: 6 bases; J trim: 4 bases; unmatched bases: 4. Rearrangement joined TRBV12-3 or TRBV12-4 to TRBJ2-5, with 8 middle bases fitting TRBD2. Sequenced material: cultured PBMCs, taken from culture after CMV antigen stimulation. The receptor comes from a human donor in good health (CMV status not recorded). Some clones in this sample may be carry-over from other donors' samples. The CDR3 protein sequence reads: CASSREGLETQYF. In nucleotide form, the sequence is TGTGCCAGCAGCCGGGAGGGGTTAGAGACCCAGTACTTC.